The rows below give T cell receptor beta chains drawn from one sample of a study of T cell responses to AZD1222 COVID-19 vaccine. The data were produced by immunoSEQ multiplex PCR, yet TCRdb's version contains in-frame clones alone and is incomplete. The sample lists 100,000 or so clones; 70% to 90% were seen once. The sample consisted of peripheral blood, taken on day 0 of AZD1222 vaccination. These receptors were taken from an adult in good health. The CDR3 runs from the conserved cysteine through the conserved F or W. A D gene is named only where the DNA matches it firmly. For some rows the clone size is stated as once, few or many, or as a class when expanded; others skip it.

v_gene	j_gene	d_gene	abundance	CDR3aa	CDR3nt
TRBV18	TRBJ1-1	TRBD1	once	CASSPLTGTGGATEAFF	TGTGCCAGCTCACCCCTAACAGGGACAGGGGGAGCAACTGAAGCTTTCTTT
TRBV29-1	TRBJ2-1	TRBD2	-	CSVRTSPQNNEQFF	TGCAGCGTCAGGACTAGCCCCCAGAACAATGAGCAGTTCTTC
TRBV11-2	TRBJ1-3	TRBD1	-	CASSQGGINTIYF	TGTGCCAGCAGCCAGGGGGGCATAAACACCATATATTTT
TRBV25-1	TRBJ2-2	-	-	CASSENSAGELFF	TGTGCCAGCAGTGAAAACAGTGCCGGGGAGCTGTTTTTT
TRBV28	TRBJ1-1	-	-	CASSLPGTLGTEAFF	TGTGCCAGCAGTTTGCCCGGGACCCTTGGGACTGAAGCTTTCTTT
TRBV2	TRBJ1-2	-	-	CASFTLAHTF	TGTGCCAGCTTTACCCTGGCACACACCTTC
TRBV25-1	TRBJ2-2	-	-	CASSDPAGPNTGELFF	TGTGCCAGCAGTGATCCGGCGGGGCCGAACACCGGGGAGCTGTTTTTT
TRBV18	TRBJ1-4	-	-	CASSPRRGRDEKLFF	TGTGCCAGCTCACCAAGAAGAGGGAGGGATGAAAAACTGTTTTTT
TRBV7-9	TRBJ1-1	-	-	CASSLAGQNTEAFF	TGTGCCAGCAGCTTGGCGGGACAGAACACTGAAGCTTTCTTT
TRBV19	TRBJ2-7	TRBD1	-	CASSRPGQGIYEQYF	TGTGCCAGTAGTAGACCGGGACAGGGGATCTACGAGCAGTACTTC
TRBV5-4	TRBJ2-3	-	-	CASSLVEGETQYF	TGTGCCAGCAGCTTGGTCGAGGGAGAGACGCAGTATTTT
TRBV7-8	TRBJ2-1	TRBD2	-	CASSLAPGLASTSGSSYNEQFF	TGTGCCAGCAGCTTAGCGCCGGGACTAGCGTCAACATCAGGGAGCTCCTACAATGAGCAGTTCTTC
TRBV30	TRBJ1-2	-	-	CAWSPASVGYTF	TGTGCCTGGAGCCCCGCCTCCGTTGGCTACACCTTC
TRBV30	TRBJ1-5	TRBD1	-	CAWSVETQGVGNQPQHF	TGTGCCTGGAGTGTAGAGACACAGGGGGTCGGCAATCAGCCCCAGCATTTT
TRBV20-1	TRBJ2-4	-	-	CSAPTVNIQYF	TGCAGTGCCCCGACTGTAAACATTCAGTACTTC
TRBV7-2	TRBJ2-1	-	once	CASSLASARRSSYNEQFF	TGTGCCAGCAGCTTAGCGTCCGCCCGCCGTAGCTCCTACAATGAGCAGTTCTTC
TRBV28	TRBJ1-2	-	-	CASSFSSRYMSGYTF	TGTGCCAGCAGTTTTAGCAGCAGGTACATGAGTGGCTACACCTTC
TRBV19	TRBJ1-2	TRBD1	-	CASSTLTGVYGYTF	TGTGCCAGTAGTACCCTGACAGGGGTTTATGGCTACACCTTC
TRBV27	TRBJ2-2	TRBD1	-	CASSIDRGGTGELFF	TGTGCCAGCAGTATCGACAGGGGCGGGACCGGGGAGCTGTTTTTT
TRBV5-1	TRBJ2-3	-	-	CASSFRPGDTQYF	TGCGCCAGCAGCTTTCGTCCCGGAGATACGCAGTATTTT
TRBV29-1	TRBJ1-3	-	-	CSVTAVSASGNTIYF	TGCAGCGTGACCGCTGTAAGTGCCTCTGGAAACACCATATATTTT
TRBV5-1	TRBJ2-7	-	-	CASSIRTAQSYEQYF	TGCGCCAGCAGCATACGGACAGCTCAGTCCTACGAGCAGTACTTC
TRBV19	TRBJ1-6	TRBD1	once	CASSVRSRTGAYNSPLHF	TGTGCCAGTAGTGTGAGGTCCAGGACAGGGGCTTATAATTCACCCCTCCACTTT
TRBV28	TRBJ2-1	TRBD2	-	CASSQTSGRLYNEQFF	TGTGCCAGCAGCCAGACTAGCGGGAGACTCTACAATGAGCAGTTCTTC
TRBV3-1/TRBV3-2	TRBJ1-4	TRBD1	-	CASSSAGQDEKLFF	TGTGCCAGCAGCTCCGCGGGACAGGATGAAAAACTGTTTTTT
TRBV21-1	TRBJ1-5	-	once	CASSAVTGYQPQHF	TGTGCCAGCAGCGCGGTAACAGGTTATCAGCCCCAGCATTTT
TRBV3-1/TRBV3-2	TRBJ2-1	TRBD2	few	CASSLATTSSQFF	TGTGCCAGCAGCCTCGCGACGACTAGCTCGCAGTTCTTC
TRBV3-1/TRBV3-2	TRBJ2-1	-	-	CASSPDSREQFF	TGTGCCAGCAGCCCCGATAGTCGCGAGCAGTTCTTC
TRBV13	TRBJ1-5	-	-	CASSLGRGSNQPQHF	TGTGCCAGCAGCTTAGGCAGGGGAAGCAATCAGCCCCAGCATTTT
TRBV7-2	TRBJ1-5	-	once	CASSLSLGGNQPQHF	TGTGCCAGCAGCTTAAGTTTAGGAGGCAATCAGCCCCAGCATTTT
TRBV29-1	TRBJ1-1	-	once	CSVHKQGSEAFF	TGCAGCGTCCATAAACAGGGCTCTGAAGCTTTCTTT
TRBV18	TRBJ2-7	TRBD2	-	CASSPLGLAGTGEQYF	TGTGCCAGCTCACCACTTGGACTAGCGGGAACTGGAGAGCAGTACTTC
TRBV11-1	TRBJ1-2	-	-	CASSDRGLVYGYTF	TGTGCCAGCAGCGACCGCGGGTTGGTCTATGGCTACACCTTC
TRBV28	TRBJ1-5	-	-	CASSLRGLRNQPQHF	TGTGCCAGCAGTCTCCGGGGGTTGCGCAATCAGCCCCAGCATTTT
TRBV6-5	TRBJ1-2	TRBD1	-	CASSWDRATDGYTF	TGTGCCAGCAGTTGGGACAGGGCTACCGATGGCTACACCTTC
TRBV19	TRBJ1-3	TRBD1	-	CATPDRSGNTIYF	TGTGCCACCCCGGACAGGTCTGGAAACACCATATATTTT